The 23 T cell receptor beta chains reported below all come from one sample, sequenced in a study of memory CD4+ T cells and cytomegalovirus serostatus. Single viable CD3+CD4+CD8-CD45RO+ cells were sorted as the memory CD4+ T cells. The method was immunoSEQ multiplex PCR; TCRdb's version includes in-frame clones alone and lacks a portion of them. The sample records about 59,000 clones, roughly 77% being singletons. The specimen was memory CD4+ T cells from blood. These receptors were obtained from an adult in good health and CMV-seronegative.

About this clone itself: Other DNA sequences in this specimen translate into the identical CDR3. The chain joins TRBV28 to TRBJ1-5, with a weak D call TRBD1 (5 bases). The V gene's germline CDR1 is MDHEN and CDR2 SYDVKM. The CDR3 is made up of 18 amino acids. V was pared by 9 bases and J by 1 base, with 25 bases between. Here the CDR3 reads CASSEPFGGTDSNQPQHF. DNA for the CDR3: TGTGCCAGTAGCGAACCTTTCGGAGGGACGGACAGCAATCAGCCCCAGCATTTT.

This clone is a singleton in its sample. The same CDR3 arises from other DNA sequences in this sample as well. The chain couples TRBV19 to TRBJ2-7; no clear D gene. V was cut by 4 bases and J by 1 base, with 5 bases left in between. CDR3 length: 12 residues. Germline values: CDR1 LNHDA, CDR2 SQIVND (reference sequence). The CDR3 sequence: CASSTGSYEQYF. CDR3 coding DNA: TGTGCCAGTAGTACCGGATCCTACGAGCAGTACTTC.

The rearrangement joins TRBV15 to TRBJ2-2; D is unclear. Per the germline V gene, CDR1 is LNHNV and CDR2 is YYDKDF (reference sequence). The CDR3 is 16 amino acids. Trimming took 7 bases from V and 1 from J, leaving 16 bases between them. CDR3 region: CATTPSARLNTGELFF. The CDR3, as DNA: TGTGCCACCACCCCCTCAGCTCGACTGAACACCGGGGAGCTGTTTTTT.

The chain recombines TRBV27 with TRBJ1-1, with D uncertain. The CDR3 is 13 residues long. Trimming took 0 bases from V and 1 from J, leaving 3 bases between them. Germline V gene sequence: CDR1 MNHEY, CDR2 SMNVEV (reference sequence). The CDR3 region has the DNA TGTGCCAGCAGTTTATCGACGAACACTGAAGCTTTCTTT. Translation: CASSLSTNTEAFF.

This chain connects TRBV28 to TRBJ1-2; TRBD1 is a possible D gene (6 bases). The CDR3 runs to 17 residues. Germline values: CDR1 MDHEN, CDR2 SYDVKM. V lost 6 bases to trimming and J lost 0 bases, with 20 bases between them. CDR3 region: CASRTLGGRQTNYGYTF. Written as DNA, the CDR3 is TGTGCCAGCAGGACCTTGGGGGGCAGACAGACTAACTATGGCTACACCTTC.

This clone was picked up a small number of times. This chain connects TRBV5-4 to TRBJ1-2, with a weak D call TRBD1 (5 bases). Trimming took 6 bases from V and 8 from J, leaving 17 bases between them. In germline, CDR1 is SGHNT, CDR2 YYREEE (reference sequence). CDR3 length: 13 amino acids. The CDR3 coding sequence is TGTGCCAGCACCATCCGGGACGCCGGGGGCTACACCTTC. Residues: CASTIRDAGGYTF.

This sequence joins TRBV28 and TRBJ2-4; tentative D call: TRBD1 (6 bases). Per germline, CDR1 MDHEN and CDR2 SYDVKM. This CDR3 region has 15 residues. V was shortened by 2 bases and J by 0 bases, with 8 bases between the two germline ends. The CDR3 loop is CASSLGGLAKNIQYF. The DNA for the CDR3 is TGTGCCAGCAGTTTAGGGGGCTTAGCCAAAAACATTCAGTACTTC.

The chain joins TRBV25-1 to TRBJ1-2; 7 nucleotides line up with TRBD1. Germline CDR1 is MGHDK and CDR2 is SYGVNS. The CDR3 covers 16 residues. V lost 2 bases to trimming and J lost 6 bases; unmatched junction nucleotides: 12. The CDR3 sequence is CASSEGLGQGGHGYTF. The CDR3 DNA reads as TGTGCCAGCAGTGAAGGGCTGGGGCAGGGGGGACATGGCTACACCTTC.

CDR3 amino acids: CASGPDPSSYNEQFF. CDR3 sequence (DNA): TGTGCCAGCGGCCCGGACCCTAGCTCCTACAATGAGCAGTTCTTC. The chain carries TRBV2 and TRBJ2-1; D call uncertain. The CDR3 has 15 residues. Per germline, CDR1 SNHLY and CDR2 FYNNEI. Trimming took off 8 bases at V and 0 bases at J, with 14 bases between the two ends.

This clone was seen just once. This sequence joins TRBV7-3 and TRBJ2-3; 8 bases fit TRBD2. The CDR3 contains 17 residues. Germline lookup yields CDR1 SGHTA and CDR2 FQGTGA. With V trimmed by 2 bases and J by 1 base, 8 bases remained unmatched. CDR3 bases: TGTGCCAGCAGCTTAGCGGATGTAGCGGGGCGCACAGATACGCAGTATTTT. Its translation: CASSLADVAGRTDTQYF.

The V call is TRBV14, the J call TRBJ1-1, with D possibly being TRBD1 (6 bases). The germline gives CDR1 SGHDN, CDR2 FVKESK. The CDR3 length is 14 residues. The V and J ends lost 0 bases and 10 bases respectively, with 15 bases between them. The CDR3 DNA reads TGTGCCAGCAGCCAAGATCGGAGGGGGGCAGGAGCTTTCTTT. It specifies CASSQDRRGAGAFF.

The chain couples TRBV5-5 to TRBJ1-1; TRBD1 aligns across 7 bases. Per the germline V gene, CDR1 is SGHKS and CDR2 is YYEKEE (reference sequence). The CDR3 length is 13 residues. After removal of 6 bases from V and 5 bases from J, the junction contained 7 bases not matched to a gene. For the CDR3, the DNA is TGTGCCAGCACCGTACAGGGGAGTACTGAAGCTTTCTTT. It specifies CASTVQGSTEAFF.

CDR3 coding DNA: TGTGCCAGCAGCCCAGGCCGAGGGTCCCAGTACTTC. Protein product: CASSPGRGSQYF. The chain links TRBV6-6 to TRBJ2-5; perhaps TRBD2 as D (5 bases). V was trimmed by 6 bases and J by 9 bases, leaving 14 bases between them. Germline assignment: CDR1 MNHNY and CDR2 SVGAGI (reference sequence). The CDR3 loop spans 12 amino acids.

The chain recombines TRBV4-3 with TRBJ2-2, with TRBD1 matching 12 bases. This CDR3 is 18 amino acids long. Trimming at V came to 0 bases and at J to 7 bases, leaving 9 bases not matched to a gene. The germline V gene encodes CDR1 LGHNA and CDR2 YSLEER. CDR3 DNA: TGCGCCAGCAGCCAAGATAAGGGACAGGGGGCTATGGGCGGGGAGCTGTTTTTT. The encoded protein is CASSQDKGQGAMGGELFF.

The chain uses TRBV7-2 and TRBJ1-2; no clear D gene. Trimming took off 5 bases at V and 7 bases at J, with 20 bases between the two ends. The CDR3 runs 15 residues. Germline-derived CDR1 and CDR2 are SGHTA and FQGNSA. The CDR3 loop is CASSDRGRAVIGYTF. CDR3 coding DNA: TGTGCCAGCAGCGACCGTGGAAGGGCAGTGATTGGCTACACCTTC. Drawing the rest from reference TRBV7-2 and TRBJ1-2, the complete variable domain is GAGVSQSPSNKVTEKGKDVELRCDPISGHTALYWYRQSLGQGLEFLIYFQGNSAPDKSGLPSDRFSAERTGGSVSTLTIQRTQQEDSAVYLCASSDRGRAVIGYTFGSGTRLTVV.

The V gene is TRBV5-1, the J gene TRBJ2-3; maybe TRBD2 (5 bases). Germline CDR1 SGHRS, CDR2 YFSETQ. V lost 0 bases to trimming and J lost 3 bases, with 23 bases between them. CDR3 size: 19 residues. DNA for the CDR3: TGCGCCAGCAGCTTGGAAATCGTTCGGGGTCCCCCCTGGACAGATACGCAGTATTTT. Protein: CASSLEIVRGPPWTDTQYF.

The chain has TRBV14 and TRBJ1-2; weak D call: TRBD1 (6 bases). Germline V gives CDR1 SGHDN, CDR2 FVKESK. The CDR3 covers 12 residues. The ends were cut back, 5 bases at V and 8 bases at J, with 12 bases in the middle. CDR3 residues: CASSAKGGGYTF. DNA of the CDR3: TGTGCCAGCAGCGCAAAAGGGGGAGGCTACACCTTC.

This chain uses TRBV5-4 with TRBJ1-3; possible D gene TRBD1, 6 bases. Germline lookup yields CDR1 SGHNT and CDR2 YYREEE (reference sequence). Trimming removed 0 bases at V and 4 bases at J, with 14 bases between. The CDR3 covers 16 residues. CDR3 amino acids: CASSLAYGGQGNTIYF. CDR3 bases: TGTGCCAGCAGCTTGGCGTATGGCGGACAGGGAAACACCATATATTTT.

V gene TRBV19 combines with J gene TRBJ1-3, with D unresolved. The germline V gene has CDR1 LNHDA and CDR2 SQIVND (reference sequence). The CDR3 is 14 residues long. V was pared by 3 bases and J by 4 bases, with 10 bases between. CDR3 in DNA: TGTGCCAGTAGTATCAGAGGGTCCGGAAACACCATATATTTT. It yields the protein CASSIRGSGNTIYF.

Here the CDR3 DNA reads TGTGCCAGTAACAAGCAGGCAAGCATGAACACTGAAGCTTTCTTT. Translation gives CASNKQASMNTEAFF. The chain carries TRBV19 and TRBJ1-1; D is uncertain. Trimming removed 7 bases at V and 0 bases at J, with 15 bases between. The CDR3 length is 15 residues. Germline V gene lookup returns CDR1 LNHDA and CDR2 SQIVND (reference sequence).

The chain couples TRBV11-1 to TRBJ2-7; D is possibly TRBD1 (6 bases). The V end lost 4 bases, the J end lost 4 bases, and 14 bases lay between the germline ends. Germline CDR1 SGHAT, CDR2 FQDESV (reference sequence). The CDR3 sequence is 14 residues long. The CDR3 loop reads CASSSTQQGYEQYF. The CDR3 nucleotides are TGTGCCAGCAGCTCCACTCAACAGGGATACGAGCAGTACTTC.

The V call is TRBV9, the J call TRBJ1-3; D not certain. Germline-derived CDR1 and CDR2 are SGDLS and YYNGEE. The germline V and J ends were trimmed by 1 base and 2 bases, with 4 bases remaining between them. The CDR3 has 13 residues. The CDR3 sequence: CASSVLAGNTIYF. CDR3 DNA sequence: TGTGCCAGCAGCGTATTAGCTGGAAACACCATATATTTT.

The chain is built from TRBV9 and TRBJ1-1, with D uncertain. CDR1 and CDR2 (germline): SGDLS, YYNGEE. V lost 0 bases and J lost 11, with 14 bases in between. The CDR3 extends over 13 amino acids. CDR3 coding DNA: TGTGCCAGCAGCGTAGATCCAGACCTGATGGCTTTCTTT. Amino acids: CASSVDPDLMAFF.